These 7 T cell receptor beta chains share one sample of origin, sequenced in a study of T cells in Graves' hyperthyroidism and ophthalmopathy. The TCR beta CDR3 regions underwent amplification using RNA transcripts as the source. A set of HTBI primers served as the primers for a first-round RT-PCR of the TCR CDR3. In TCRdb, the multiplex PCR reads were re-called with MiXCR into one record per CDR3 protein. The sample shows approximately 690,000 distinct CDR3 sequences, 20% of them seen only once. Sequencing was carried out using blood. The receptors stem from a man aged 25-40 years with Graves' ophthalmopathy.

A few counts support this clonotype. J is TRBJ1-5 and V is TRBV19; weak D call: TRBD1 (6 bases). Trimming shortened V by 9 bases and J by 4 bases, and 16 bases separated the two germline ends. The CDR3 runs to 14 residues. From germline, CDR1 is LNHDA and CDR2 SQIVND (reference sequence). DNA for the CDR3: TGTGCCAGCGGACAGAGGATAACAAATCAGCCCCAGCATTTT. Encoded protein: CASGQRITNQPQHF.

This clonotype was counted a few times. CDR3 amino acids: CASSLDSGTSNSYGYTF. The CDR3 DNA is TGCGCCAGCAGCTTGGACAGCGGGACCAGCAACAGCTATGGCTACACCTTC. The rearrangement joins TRBV5-1 to TRBJ1-2, with D perhaps TRBD1 (5 bases). Trimming removed 0 bases from V and 4 bases from J, with 19 bases in between. The CDR3 spans 17 residues. The germline V gene encodes CDR1 SGHRS and CDR2 YFSETQ. Together with reference TRBV5-1 and TRBJ1-2, the CDR3 gives the full variable domain: KAGVTQTPRYLIKTRGQQVTLSCSPISGHRSVSWYQQTPGQGLQFLFEYFSETQRNKGNFPGRFSGRQFSNSRSEMNVSTLELGDSALYLCASSLDSGTSNSYGYTFGSGTRLTVV.

This clonotype has a handful of counts. The chain carries TRBV15 and TRBJ1-1, with 7 positions matching TRBD1. Germline CDR1 is LNHNV and CDR2 is YYDKDF (reference sequence). V gave up 6 bases and J gave up 0 bases; unmatched junction bases: 7. The CDR3 loop spans 15 amino acids. CDR3 nucleotides: TGTGCCACCAGGGAGGGGGCGAACATGAACACTGAAGCTTTCTTT. Encoded protein: CATREGANMNTEAFF.

Only a few counts were recorded for this clonotype. The genes are TRBV27 and TRBJ1-1; D call uncertain. Germline lookup yields CDR1 MNHEY and CDR2 SMNVEV (reference sequence). This CDR3 is built from 14 residues. Trimming stripped 0 bases from V and 5 bases from J, with 10 bases between. In DNA, the CDR3 is TGTGCCAGCAGTTTATCTGGGTACCAGACTGAAGCTTTCTTT. Translating it yields CASSLSGYQTEAFF.

V gene TRBV20-1 combines with J gene TRBJ2-7; TRBD1 aligns across 10 bases. From germline, CDR1 is DFQATT and CDR2 SNEGSKA (reference sequence). CDR3 size: 14 residues. Germline trimming cut 3 bases from V and 4 bases from J; bases unmatched to any gene: 6. This CDR3 is CSASRDRGPYEQYF. The CDR3 region has the DNA TGCAGTGCTAGCCGGGACAGGGGACCGTACGAGCAGTACTTC.

This clonotype was detected ten times or more. One end of the junction is discordant with germline, which a read error may explain. This chain joins TRBV2 and TRBJ1-5; D remains unclear. The germline V gene has CDR1 SNHLY and CDR2 FYNNEI. This CDR3 is built from 13 residues. The CDR3, as DNA: TGTGCCAGCAGGGAAGGGCACAATCAGCCCCAGCATTTT. Translated: CASREGHNQPQHF.

This clonotype has at least ten counts. The gene calls are TRBV7-2 and TRBJ2-1; no definite D call. V was cut by 2 bases and J by 10 bases, with 6 bases left in between. This CDR3 comprises 11 residues. In germline, CDR1 is SGHTA, CDR2 FQGNSA. The CDR3 loop is CASSLHSEQFF. DNA for the CDR3: TGTGCCAGCAGCTTACATAGCGAGCAGTTCTTC.